The rows below give T cell receptor beta chains drawn from one sample of a study of molecular identifiers for immune sequencing clone quantification. One entry per CDR3 protein results from TCRdb running MiXCR on the PCR reads. The data contain under 65,000 distinct CDR3 sequences, under 30% of them singletons. The sequenced sample was naive CD8+ T cells from blood, with Jurkat cell RNA spiked in. The receptors here all came from a human donor in good health. Some libraries in this study had Jurkat cell RNA spiked in. Both conserved end residues are part of each CDR3. The D gene is left open where the match is weak. Size is omitted from some rows. Given values are once, few, many or a class for expanded clones.

D: NA; size: NA; J: TRBJ2-4; V: TRBV2; CDR3: CASSETRPTNKNIQYF; DNA: TGTGCCAGCAGTGAAACCAGGCCTACTAACAAAAACATTCAGTACTTC
D: TRBD1; size: many; J: TRBJ2-1; V: TRBV20-1; CDR3: CSARQGATNEQFF; DNA: TGCAGTGCTAGGCAGGGGGCAACGAATGAGCAGTTCTTC
D: NA; size: many; J: TRBJ1-2; V: TRBV28; CDR3: CASSRGNYGYTF; DNA: TGTGCCAGCAGTAGGGGAAACTATGGCTACACCTTC
D: NA; size: NA; J: TRBJ2-3; V: TRBV12-3/TRBV12-4; CDR3: CASTPQASTDTQYF; DNA: TGTGCCAGCACTCCCCAGGCTAGCACAGATACGCAGTATTTT
D: NA; size: many; J: TRBJ1-1; V: TRBV6-6; CDR3: CASSYITGHQAFF; DNA: TGTGCCAGCAGTTATATAACAGGGCACCAAGCTTTCTTT
D: NA; size: few; J: TRBJ1-4; V: TRBV27; CDR3: CASSFLTFNEKLFF; DNA: TGTGCCAGCAGTTTTCTAACCTTTAATGAAAAACTGTTTTTT
D: NA; size: many; J: TRBJ2-7; V: TRBV29-1; CDR3: CSVVGRGEQYF; DNA: TGCAGCGTTGTGGGCCGGGGCGAGCAGTACTTC
D: NA; size: many; J: TRBJ2-6; V: TRBV21-1; CDR3: CASSKETGGSFRAGANVLTF; DNA: TGTGCCAGCAGCAAAGAGACAGGGGGCTCGTTCCGGGCCGGGGCCAACGTCCTGACTTTC
D: NA; size: many; J: TRBJ2-3; V: TRBV25-1; CDR3: CASSEVKGFSTDTQYF; DNA: TGTGCCAGCAGTGAAGTGAAGGGGTTTAGCACAGATACGCAGTATTTT
D: NA; size: NA; J: TRBJ2-7; V: TRBV13; CDR3: CASSQRRSEQYF; DNA: TGTGCCAGCAGCCAACGGCGTTCCGAGCAGTACTTC
D: NA; size: many; J: TRBJ2-6; V: TRBV5-1; CDR3: CASSFGADSGANVLTF; DNA: TGCGCCAGCAGCTTTGGGGCTGACTCTGGGGCCAACGTCCTGACTTTC
D: TRBD2; size: few; J: TRBJ2-5; V: TRBV25-1; CDR3: CASMAGGEETQYF; DNA: TGTGCCAGCATGGCGGGGGGTGAGGAGACCCAGTACTTC
D: TRBD2; size: NA; J: TRBJ2-7; V: TRBV19; CDR3: CASSISGGGIYEQYF; DNA: TGTGCCAGTAGTATAAGTGGCGGGGGTATCTACGAGCAGTACTTC
D: NA; size: NA; J: TRBJ2-7; V: TRBV29-1; CDR3: CSAKGGYGQYF; DNA: TGCAGCGCGAAGGGGGGATACGGGCAGTACTTC
D: NA; size: many; J: TRBJ2-7; V: TRBV20-1; CDR3: CSARGTQAASTYEQYF; DNA: TGCAGTGCTAGGGGGACGCAGGCAGCGAGTACCTACGAGCAGTACTTC
D: NA; size: many; J: TRBJ2-7; V: TRBV4-2; CDR3: CASSQVLSSYEQYF; DNA: TGTGCCAGCAGCCAAGTATTAAGCTCCTACGAGCAGTACTTC
D: TRBD1; size: few; J: TRBJ2-5; V: TRBV28; CDR3: CASSTGQGGLETQYF; DNA: TGTGCCAGCAGCACGGGACAGGGAGGTCTAGAGACCCAGTACTTC
D: NA; size: many; J: TRBJ1-5; V: TRBV12-5; CDR3: CASGRNQPQHF; DNA: TGTGCTAGTGGCCGGAATCAGCCCCAGCATTTT
D: TRBD1; size: many; J: TRBJ2-7; V: TRBV19; CDR3: CASSPSDREEYEQYF; DNA: TGTGCCAGTAGTCCTTCGGACAGGGAGGAATACGAGCAGTACTTC
D: NA; size: many; J: TRBJ1-3; V: TRBV4-3; CDR3: CASSQANEPGNTIYF; DNA: TGCGCCAGCAGCCAAGCGAACGAGCCTGGAAACACCATATATTTT
D: NA; size: many; J: TRBJ2-3; V: TRBV28; CDR3: CASSFGISTDTQYF; DNA: TGTGCCAGCAGTTTTGGTATTAGCACAGATACGCAGTATTTT
D: NA; size: many; J: TRBJ2-3; V: TRBV25-1; CDR3: CASSEFVGSLTDTQYF; DNA: TGTGCCAGCAGTGAATTTGTGGGGTCCCTCACAGATACGCAGTATTTT
D: NA; size: many; J: TRBJ1-4; V: TRBV4-1; CDR3: CASSQGRFNEKLFF; DNA: TGCGCCAGCAGCCAGGGACGGTTTAATGAAAAACTGTTTTTT
D: TRBD2; size: many; J: TRBJ2-3; V: TRBV5-1; CDR3: CATRGTSEDTQYF; DNA: TGCGCCACTCGCGGGACTAGCGAAGATACGCAGTATTTT
D: NA; size: few; J: TRBJ2-1; V: TRBV12-3/TRBV12-4; CDR3: CANAPGFLAIEQFF; DNA: TGTGCCAACGCACCGGGATTCCTCGCCATTGAGCAGTTCTTC
D: TRBD2; size: many; J: TRBJ2-1; V: TRBV3-1; CDR3: CASSQELREGEQFF; DNA: TGTGCCAGCAGCCAAGAATTGCGGGAGGGTGAGCAGTTCTTC
D: TRBD2; size: many; J: TRBJ2-3; V: TRBV7-8; CDR3: CASSDGGGTDTQYF; DNA: TGTGCCAGCAGCGACGGGGGGGGAACAGATACGCAGTATTTT
D: TRBD2; size: many; J: TRBJ2-2; V: TRBV7-6; CDR3: CASSFLAETLNTGELFF; DNA: TGTGCCAGCAGCTTTCTAGCGGAAACGTTAAACACCGGGGAGCTGTTTTTT
D: TRBD2; size: many; J: TRBJ2-3; V: TRBV7-2; CDR3: CASSLTTSGVTDTQYF; DNA: TGTGCCAGCAGCTTAACGACTAGCGGGGTTACAGATACGCAGTATTTT
D: NA; size: NA; J: TRBJ2-7; V: TRBV6-2/TRBV6-3; CDR3: CASSDHSATVYEQYF; DNA: TGTGCCAGCAGTGATCATAGCGCTACAGTCTACGAGCAGTACTTC
D: NA; size: many; J: TRBJ2-3; V: TRBV9; CDR3: CASKPSPTPVGGGTDTQYF; DNA: TGTGCCAGCAAACCCTCACCCACCCCCGTTGGGGGCGGCACAGATACGCAGTATTTT
D: NA; size: many; J: TRBJ2-3; V: TRBV7-8; CDR3: CASSLARDEVHTDTQYF; DNA: TGTGCCAGCAGCTTAGCAAGGGACGAAGTTCACACAGATACGCAGTATTTT
D: TRBD2; size: many; J: TRBJ2-3; V: TRBV29-1; CDR3: CSVEGSGRPRDTQYF; DNA: TGCAGCGTTGAAGGTAGCGGGAGACCCCGAGATACGCAGTATTTT
D: TRBD2; size: many; J: TRBJ2-3; V: TRBV20-1; CDR3: CSARDVTSGRSTDTQYF; DNA: TGCAGTGCTAGAGACGTAACTAGCGGGAGGTCTACAGATACGCAGTATTTT
D: NA; size: few; J: TRBJ2-3; V: TRBV28; CDR3: CASSLSADTQYF; DNA: TGTGCCAGCAGTTTATCCGCAGATACGCAGTATTTT
D: NA; size: few; J: TRBJ2-6; V: TRBV7-6; CDR3: CASTMGSGIGANVLTF; DNA: TGTGCCAGCACTATGGGGTCGGGGATTGGGGCCAACGTCCTGACTTTC
D: TRBD2; size: few; J: TRBJ2-1; V: TRBV27; CDR3: CASTSAQSSGGPIVNEQFF; DNA: TGTGCCAGCACCTCTGCCCAATCTAGCGGGGGCCCCATAGTCAATGAGCAGTTCTTC
D: TRBD2; size: many; J: TRBJ2-3; V: TRBV7-9; CDR3: CASSLVPAGTTDTQYF; DNA: TGTGCCAGCAGCTTAGTTCCAGCGGGGACCACAGATACGCAGTATTTT
D: NA; size: NA; J: TRBJ2-2; V: TRBV4-1; CDR3: CASSPGGHNRVNTGELFF; DNA: TGCGCCAGCAGCCCTGGGGGACACAACAGGGTTAACACCGGGGAGCTGTTTTTT
D: NA; size: NA; J: TRBJ2-2; V: TRBV19; CDR3: CAIWAGGLFF; DNA: TGTGCCATCTGGGCCGGGGGGCTGTTTTTT
D: NA; size: many; J: TRBJ2-1; V: TRBV7-2; CDR3: CASSSNHSPDYNNEQFF; DNA: TGTGCCAGCAGCTCCAACCACAGCCCCGATTATAACAATGAGCAGTTCTTC
D: NA; size: many; J: TRBJ2-3; V: TRBV6-2/TRBV6-3; CDR3: CASSYEAGDSTDTQYF; DNA: TGTGCCAGCAGTTACGAGGCAGGGGACAGCACAGATACGCAGTATTTT
D: TRBD2; size: NA; J: TRBJ2-7; V: TRBV19; CDR3: CASSRGDEQYF; DNA: TGTGCCAGTAGCCGGGGGGACGAGCAGTACTTC
D: TRBD2; size: many; J: TRBJ2-3; V: TRBV30; CDR3: CAGGGGADTQYF; DNA: TGTGCCGGCGGGGGGGGCGCGGATACGCAGTATTTT
D: NA; size: many; J: TRBJ2-1; V: TRBV6-1; CDR3: CASSEGGLDNEQFF; DNA: TGTGCCAGCAGTGAAGGGGGGCTGGACAATGAGCAGTTCTTC
D: NA; size: many; J: TRBJ2-2; V: TRBV29-1; CDR3: CSLLTENTGELFF; DNA: TGCAGCTTACTGACAGAAAACACCGGGGAGCTGTTTTTT
D: NA; size: many; J: TRBJ2-7; V: TRBV25-1; CDR3: CASSELQDSYEQYF; DNA: TGTGCCAGCAGTGAATTACAGGACTCCTACGAGCAGTACTTC
D: TRBD1; size: few; J: TRBJ2-3; V: TRBV2; CDR3: CASSHPGQEPSTDTQYF; DNA: TGTGCCAGCAGTCACCCTGGACAGGAGCCGAGCACAGATACGCAGTATTTT
D: NA; size: many; J: TRBJ1-1; V: TRBV29-1; CDR3: CSGDGANSNTEAFF; DNA: TGCAGCGGCGATGGGGCCAACTCGAACACTGAAGCTTTCTTT
D: NA; size: many; J: TRBJ2-5; V: TRBV7-2; CDR3: CASREAYQETQYF; DNA: TGTGCCAGCAGAGAAGCGTACCAAGAGACCCAGTACTTC
D: NA; size: many; J: TRBJ2-1; V: TRBV14; CDR3: CASSQGGSADEQFF; DNA: TGTGCCAGCAGCCAAGGCGGCTCCGCGGATGAGCAGTTCTTC
D: NA; size: NA; J: TRBJ2-4; V: TRBV29-1; CDR3: CSVLAGVAKSIQYF; DNA: TGCAGCGTTCTGGCAGGGGTGGCCAAAAGCATTCAGTACTTC
D: NA; size: many; J: TRBJ2-7; V: TRBV12-3/TRBV12-4; CDR3: CASSSDRAYEQYF; DNA: TGTGCCAGCAGTTCGGACAGAGCCTACGAGCAGTACTTC
D: NA; size: many; J: TRBJ2-5; V: TRBV28; CDR3: CASRGARTLPRRETQETQYF; DNA: TGTGCCAGCCGTGGGGCAAGGACATTGCCACGGAGGGAAACCCAAGAGACCCAGTACTTC